The clone carrying this T cell receptor beta chain was seen repeatedly, ten times or more. What it recognizes is unknown. This sample was taken from a study of glioma-infiltrating T cells. Study results and caveats: Tissue and blood shared very few CDR3 sequences.

The iRepertoire nested amplicon-rescue multiplex PCR amplified TCR alpha and beta CDR3s from RNA. MiXCR was run by TCRdb on the multiplex PCR reads, yielding one entry per CDR3 protein. The top ten clones hold around 30% of a sample with 110,000 or so distinct CDR3 sequences, around a quarter of them seen once. V was trimmed by 2 bases and J by 0 bases, leaving 8 bases between them. The CDR3 covers 14 residues. CDR1 is SGHTA, CDR2 FQGNSA, per germline. The sequenced sample was glioma tissue, nonneoplastic brain tissue, or PBMCs (not recorded which). V is TRBV7-2 and J is TRBJ2-7; no firm D call. This receptor was obtained from a human donor with low-grade glioma or glioblastoma, undergoing nonglioma brain surgery, or in good health (not recorded which). In nucleotides, the CDR3 is TGTGCCAGCAGCTTATACTTCAGCTCCTACGAGCAGTACTTC. It specifies CASSLYFSSYEQYF. Variable domain in full (rest from reference TRBV7-2 and TRBJ2-7): GAGVSQSPSNKVTEKGKDVELRCDPISGHTALYWYRQSLGQGLEFLIYFQGNSAPDKSGLPSDRFSAERTGGSVSTLTIQRTQQEDSAVYLCASSLYFSSYEQYFGPGTRLTVT.